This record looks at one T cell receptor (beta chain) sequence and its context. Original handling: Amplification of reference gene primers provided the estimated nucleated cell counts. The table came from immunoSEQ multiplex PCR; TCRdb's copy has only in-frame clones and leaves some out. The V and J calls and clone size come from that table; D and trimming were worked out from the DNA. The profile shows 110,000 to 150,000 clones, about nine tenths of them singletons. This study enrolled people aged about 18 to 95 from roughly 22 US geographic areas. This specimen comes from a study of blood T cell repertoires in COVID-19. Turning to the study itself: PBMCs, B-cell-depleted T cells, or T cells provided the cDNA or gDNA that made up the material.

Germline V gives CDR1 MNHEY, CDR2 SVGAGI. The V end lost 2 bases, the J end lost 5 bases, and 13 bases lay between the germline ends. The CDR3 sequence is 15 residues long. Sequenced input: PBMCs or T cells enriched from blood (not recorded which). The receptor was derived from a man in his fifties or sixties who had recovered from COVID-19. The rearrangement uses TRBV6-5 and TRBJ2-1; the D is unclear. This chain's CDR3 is CASSYTPISNNEQFF. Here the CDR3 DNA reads TGTGCCAGCAGTTACACTCCAATCTCGAACAATGAGCAGTTCTTC.